This T cell receptor (beta chain) was identified in a study of HIV-infected patients and healthy controls. Reverse transcription used around 540 ng RNA and constant-region primers for alpha and beta. Alpha and beta chain libraries were made separately by chain-specific third strand synthesis with multiplexing indices. TCRdb re-derived calls from the 5' RACE reads in MiXCR, one entry per CDR3 protein. This sample has about 8,600 distinct CDR3 sequences; 8.7% occur once, and the top ten carry about 20%. Roughly three months, about 14 weeks, into antiretroviral therapy, follow-up blood was collected. The repertoire came from unfractionated whole blood and reflected all unsorted peripheral T cells. Germline V CDR1 and CDR2: MGHRA, YSYEKL. The CDR3 contains 14 residues. V was pared by 2 bases and J by 5 bases, with 12 bases between.

This TCR derives from an adult with HIV infection. This chain joins TRBV4-1 and TRBJ2-5; D is perhaps TRBD1 (6 bases). The sequences come from blood, collected during antiretroviral therapy. The CDR3 region has the DNA TGCGCCAGCAGCCAACGGGACAACCCGGAGACCCAGTACTTC. This sequence encodes CASSQRDNPETQYF.